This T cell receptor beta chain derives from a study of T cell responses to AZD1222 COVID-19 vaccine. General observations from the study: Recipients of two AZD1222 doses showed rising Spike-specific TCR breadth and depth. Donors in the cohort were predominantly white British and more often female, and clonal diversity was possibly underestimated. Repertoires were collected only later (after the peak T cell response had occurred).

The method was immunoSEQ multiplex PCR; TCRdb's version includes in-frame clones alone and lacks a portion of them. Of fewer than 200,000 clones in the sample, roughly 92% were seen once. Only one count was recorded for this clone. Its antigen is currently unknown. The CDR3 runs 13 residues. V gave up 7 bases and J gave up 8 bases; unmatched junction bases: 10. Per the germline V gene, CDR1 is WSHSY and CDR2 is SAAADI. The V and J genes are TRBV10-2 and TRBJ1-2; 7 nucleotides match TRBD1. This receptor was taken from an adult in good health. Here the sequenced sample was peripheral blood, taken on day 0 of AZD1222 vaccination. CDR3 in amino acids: CASMRDRGQGYTF. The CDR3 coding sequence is TGCGCCAGCATGCGGGACAGAGGTCAGGGCTACACCTTC.